This T cell receptor (beta chain) was captured in a study of T cells in localized non-small cell lung cancer. Study observations and caveats: Uninvolved adjacent lung had higher T cell clonality than tumor and all other tissues.

The assay was immunoSEQ multiplex PCR, and TCRdb's table has in-frame clones only and misses some. The sample has some 20,000 clones; roughly 84% are singletons. This clone was counted once. Its antigen is not identified. The CDR3 spans 15 residues. CDR1 and CDR2 from the germline V gene are GTSNPN and SVGIG (reference sequence). The ends lost 1 base at V and 8 bases at J; junction bases unmatched: 6. The chain has TRBV30 and TRBJ2-2, with 11 bases lining up with TRBD2. Sequences were derived from peripheral blood, sampled before any cancer treatment. The clonotype was recovered from a man between 35 and 75 years old with stage I lung adenocarcinoma. This CDR3 is CAWSGTSGREGELFF. The CDR3 coding sequence is TGTGCCTGGAGTGGAACTAGCGGGAGAGAAGGGGAGCTGTTTTTT.